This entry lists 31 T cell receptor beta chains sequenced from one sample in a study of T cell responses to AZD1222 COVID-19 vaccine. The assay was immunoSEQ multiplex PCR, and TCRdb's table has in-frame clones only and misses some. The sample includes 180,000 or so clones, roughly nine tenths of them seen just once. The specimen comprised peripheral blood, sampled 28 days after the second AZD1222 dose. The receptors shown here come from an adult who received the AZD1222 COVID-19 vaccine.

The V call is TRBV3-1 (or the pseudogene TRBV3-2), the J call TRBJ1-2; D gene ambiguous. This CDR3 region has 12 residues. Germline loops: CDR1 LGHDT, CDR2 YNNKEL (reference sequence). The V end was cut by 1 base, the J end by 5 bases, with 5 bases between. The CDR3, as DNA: TGTGCCAGCAGCCAAGGGCAGTATGGCTACACCTTC. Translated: CASSQGQYGYTF.

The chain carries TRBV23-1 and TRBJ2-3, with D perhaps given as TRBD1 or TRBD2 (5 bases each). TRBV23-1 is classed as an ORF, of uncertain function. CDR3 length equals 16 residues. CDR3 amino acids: CLWVGVRRTFTDTQYF. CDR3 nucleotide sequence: TGCCTTTGGGTGGGGGTCAGACGGACCTTCACAGATACGCAGTATTTT.

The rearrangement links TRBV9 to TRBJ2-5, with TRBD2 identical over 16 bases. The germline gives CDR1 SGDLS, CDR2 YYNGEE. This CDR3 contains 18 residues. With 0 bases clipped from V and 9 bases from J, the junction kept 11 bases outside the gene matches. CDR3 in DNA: TGTGCCAGCAGCGTAGTCCCTGGGACTAGCGGGAGGGGTTCGGCCCAGTACTTC. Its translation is CASSVVPGTSGRGSAQYF.

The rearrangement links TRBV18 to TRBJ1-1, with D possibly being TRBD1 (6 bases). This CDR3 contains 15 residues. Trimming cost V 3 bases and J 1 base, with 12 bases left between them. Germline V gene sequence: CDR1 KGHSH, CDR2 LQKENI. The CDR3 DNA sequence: TGTGCCAGCTCACCCATACCGGGACAGAACACTGAAGCTTTCTTT. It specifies CASSPIPGQNTEAFF.

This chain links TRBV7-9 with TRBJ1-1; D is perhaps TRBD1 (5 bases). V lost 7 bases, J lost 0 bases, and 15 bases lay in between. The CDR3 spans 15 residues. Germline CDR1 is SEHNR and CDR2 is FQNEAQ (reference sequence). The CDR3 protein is CASTKGQGLNTEAFF. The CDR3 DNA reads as TGTGCCAGCACCAAGGGGCAGGGCCTGAACACTGAAGCTTTCTTT.

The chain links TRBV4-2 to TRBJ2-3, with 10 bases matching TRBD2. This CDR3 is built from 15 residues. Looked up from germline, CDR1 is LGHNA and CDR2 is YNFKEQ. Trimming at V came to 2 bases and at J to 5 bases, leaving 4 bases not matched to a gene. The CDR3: CASSQSGGVGDTQYF. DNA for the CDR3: TGTGCCAGCAGCCAAAGCGGGGGGGTGGGAGATACGCAGTATTTT.

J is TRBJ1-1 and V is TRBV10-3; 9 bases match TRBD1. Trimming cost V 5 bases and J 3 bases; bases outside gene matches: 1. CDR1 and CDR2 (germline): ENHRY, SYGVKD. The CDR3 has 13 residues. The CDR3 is CAISRDRDTEAFF. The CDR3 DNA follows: TGTGCCATCAGTAGGGACAGGGACACTGAAGCTTTCTTT.

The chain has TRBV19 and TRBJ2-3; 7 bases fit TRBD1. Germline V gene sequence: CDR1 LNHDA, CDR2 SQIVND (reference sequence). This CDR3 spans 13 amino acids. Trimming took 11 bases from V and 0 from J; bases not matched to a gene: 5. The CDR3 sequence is CAVSTGSTDTQYF. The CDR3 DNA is TGTGCCGTTTCGACAGGGAGCACAGATACGCAGTATTTT. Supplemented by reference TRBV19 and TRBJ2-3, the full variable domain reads DGGITQSPKYLFRKEGQNVTLSCEQNLNHDAMYWYRQDPGQGLRLIYYSQIVNDFQKGDIAEGYSVSREKKESFPLTVTSAQKNPTAFYLCAVSTGSTDTQYFGPGTRLTVL.

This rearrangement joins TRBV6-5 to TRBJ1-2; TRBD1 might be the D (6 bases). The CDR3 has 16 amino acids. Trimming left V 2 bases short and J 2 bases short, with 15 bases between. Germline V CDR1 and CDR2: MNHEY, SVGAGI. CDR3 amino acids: CASSYDPGASNYGYTF. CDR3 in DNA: TGTGCCAGCAGTTACGATCCGGGGGCTTCGAACTATGGCTACACCTTC.

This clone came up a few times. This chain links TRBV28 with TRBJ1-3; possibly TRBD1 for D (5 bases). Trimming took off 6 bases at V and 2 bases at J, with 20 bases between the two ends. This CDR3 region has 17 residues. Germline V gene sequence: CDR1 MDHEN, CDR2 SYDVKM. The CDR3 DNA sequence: TGTGCCAGCAGCCCTCCAACAGGCATCCTTACTGGAAACACCATATATTTT. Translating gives CASSPPTGILTGNTIYF.

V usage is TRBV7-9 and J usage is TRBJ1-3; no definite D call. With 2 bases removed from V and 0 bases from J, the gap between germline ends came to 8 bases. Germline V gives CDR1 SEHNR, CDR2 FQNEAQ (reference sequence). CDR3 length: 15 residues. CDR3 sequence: CASSLTLDSGNTIYF. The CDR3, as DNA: TGTGCCAGCAGCTTAACCTTGGACTCTGGAAACACCATATATTTT.

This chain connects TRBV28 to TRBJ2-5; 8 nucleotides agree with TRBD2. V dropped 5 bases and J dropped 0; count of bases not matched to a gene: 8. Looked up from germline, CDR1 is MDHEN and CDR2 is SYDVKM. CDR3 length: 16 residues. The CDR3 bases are TGTGCCAGCAGTGCCGGATCTAGCGGGTACCAAGAGACCCAGTACTTC. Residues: CASSAGSSGYQETQYF.

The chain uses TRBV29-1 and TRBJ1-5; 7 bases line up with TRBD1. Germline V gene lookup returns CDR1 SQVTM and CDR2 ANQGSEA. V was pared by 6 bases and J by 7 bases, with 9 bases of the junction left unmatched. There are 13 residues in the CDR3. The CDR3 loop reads CSVADRVGQPQHF. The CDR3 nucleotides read TGCAGCGTGGCTGACAGGGTGGGCCAGCCCCAGCATTTT.

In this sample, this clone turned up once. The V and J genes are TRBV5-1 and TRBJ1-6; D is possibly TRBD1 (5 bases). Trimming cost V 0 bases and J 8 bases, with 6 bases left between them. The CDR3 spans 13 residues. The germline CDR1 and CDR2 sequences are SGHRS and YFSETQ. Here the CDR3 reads CASSLAGDSPLHF. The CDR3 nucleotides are TGCGCCAGCAGCTTGGCGGGGGATTCACCCCTCCACTTT.

The DNA for the CDR3 is TGTGCCAGCAGTCCGGGACTTCACTCCACGAACACCGGGGAGCTGTTTTTT. Protein sequence: CASSPGLHSTNTGELFF. The J gene is TRBJ2-2, the V gene TRBV28; tentatively, D is TRBD2 (6 bases). V was cut by 5 bases and J by 0 bases, with 16 bases left in between. The CDR3 contains 17 residues. The germline V gene encodes CDR1 MDHEN and CDR2 SYDVKM.

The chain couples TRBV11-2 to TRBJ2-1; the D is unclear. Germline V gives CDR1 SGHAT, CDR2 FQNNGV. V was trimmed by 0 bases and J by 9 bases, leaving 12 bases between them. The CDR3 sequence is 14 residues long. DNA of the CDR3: TGTGCCAGCAGCTTAGATAGGCGGTATAGTGAGCAGTTCTTC. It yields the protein CASSLDRRYSEQFF.

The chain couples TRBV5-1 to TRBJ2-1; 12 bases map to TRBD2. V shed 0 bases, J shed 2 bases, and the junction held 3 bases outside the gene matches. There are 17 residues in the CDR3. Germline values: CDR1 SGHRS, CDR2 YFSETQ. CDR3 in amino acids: CASSLASGGAAYNEQFF. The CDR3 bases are TGCGCCAGCAGCTTGGCTAGCGGGGGGGCTGCCTACAATGAGCAGTTCTTC.

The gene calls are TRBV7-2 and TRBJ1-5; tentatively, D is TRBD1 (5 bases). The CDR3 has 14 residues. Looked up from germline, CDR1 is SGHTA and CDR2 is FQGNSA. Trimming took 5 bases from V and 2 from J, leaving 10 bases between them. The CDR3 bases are TGTGCCAGCAGCCCAATAGGGGGCAATCAGCCCCAGCATTTT. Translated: CASSPIGGNQPQHF.

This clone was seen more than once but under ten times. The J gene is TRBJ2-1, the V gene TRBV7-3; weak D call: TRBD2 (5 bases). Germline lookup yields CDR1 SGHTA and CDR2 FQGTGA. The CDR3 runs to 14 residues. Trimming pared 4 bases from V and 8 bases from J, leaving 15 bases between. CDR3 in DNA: TGTGCCAGCAGCTCACTAGTATGGTCTGATGAGCAGTTCTTC. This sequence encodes CASSSLVWSDEQFF.

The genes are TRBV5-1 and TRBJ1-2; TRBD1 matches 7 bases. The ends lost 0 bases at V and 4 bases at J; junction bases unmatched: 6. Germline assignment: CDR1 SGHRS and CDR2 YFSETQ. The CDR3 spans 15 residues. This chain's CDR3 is CASSLVQGTTYGYTF. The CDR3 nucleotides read TGCGCCAGCAGCTTGGTACAGGGGACGACCTATGGCTACACCTTC.

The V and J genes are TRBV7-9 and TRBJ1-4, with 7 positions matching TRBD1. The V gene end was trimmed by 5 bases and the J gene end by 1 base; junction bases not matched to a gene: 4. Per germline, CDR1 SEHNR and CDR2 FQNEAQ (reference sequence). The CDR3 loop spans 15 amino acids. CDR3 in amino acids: CASSGDRVTNEKLFF. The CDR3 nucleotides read TGTGCCAGCAGCGGAGACAGGGTAACTAATGAAAAACTGTTTTTT.

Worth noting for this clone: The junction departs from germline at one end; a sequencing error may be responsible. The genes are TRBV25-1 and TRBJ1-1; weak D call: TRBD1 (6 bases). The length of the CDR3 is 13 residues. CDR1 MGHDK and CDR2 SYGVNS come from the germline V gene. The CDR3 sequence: CASTQGGSTETFF. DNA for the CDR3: TGTGCCAGCACCCAAGGGGGGAGCACTGAAACTTTCTTT.

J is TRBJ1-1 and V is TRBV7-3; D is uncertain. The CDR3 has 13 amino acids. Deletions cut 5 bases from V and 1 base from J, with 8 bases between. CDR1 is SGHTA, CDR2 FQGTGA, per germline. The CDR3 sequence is CASSVSGNTEAFF. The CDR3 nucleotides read TGTGCCAGCAGCGTCTCAGGGAACACTGAAGCTTTCTTT.

CDR3 loop: CASSQDLKGGNSEAFF. CDR3 nucleotide sequence: TGCGCCAGCAGCCAAGATCTTAAGGGGGGGAATTCTGAAGCTTTCTTT. The chain couples TRBV4-3 to TRBJ1-1; possibly TRBD1 for D (6 bases). Trimming stripped 0 bases from V and 6 bases from J, with 17 bases between. Germline V gene sequence: CDR1 LGHNA, CDR2 YSLEER. The CDR3 contains 16 residues.

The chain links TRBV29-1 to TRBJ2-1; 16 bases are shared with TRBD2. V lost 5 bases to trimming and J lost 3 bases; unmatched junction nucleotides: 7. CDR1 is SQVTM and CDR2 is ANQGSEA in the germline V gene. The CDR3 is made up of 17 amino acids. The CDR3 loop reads CSVQGLAGGRGYNEQFF. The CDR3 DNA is TGCAGCGTTCAGGGACTAGCGGGAGGGCGGGGCTACAATGAGCAGTTCTTC.

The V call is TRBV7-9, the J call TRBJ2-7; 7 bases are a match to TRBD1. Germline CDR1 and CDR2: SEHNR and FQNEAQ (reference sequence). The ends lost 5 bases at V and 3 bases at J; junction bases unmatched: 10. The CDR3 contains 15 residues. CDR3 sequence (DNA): TGTGCCAGCAGCCTCAGACAGGGAACCCACTACGAGCAGTACTTC. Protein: CASSLRQGTHYEQYF.

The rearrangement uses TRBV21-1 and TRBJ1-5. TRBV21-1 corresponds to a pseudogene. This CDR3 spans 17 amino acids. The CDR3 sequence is CASYPKFRDEGNQPQHF. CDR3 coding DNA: TGTGCCAGCTACCCCAAATTCAGGGACGAAGGGAATCAGCCCCAGCATTTT.

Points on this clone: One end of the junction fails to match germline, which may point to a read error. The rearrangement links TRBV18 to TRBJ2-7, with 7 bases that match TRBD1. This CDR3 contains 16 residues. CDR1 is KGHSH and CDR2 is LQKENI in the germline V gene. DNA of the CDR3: TGTGCCAGCTCTCCACCAGACAGGGCTGGATCCTACGAGCAGTACTTC. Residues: CASSPPDRAGSYEQYF.

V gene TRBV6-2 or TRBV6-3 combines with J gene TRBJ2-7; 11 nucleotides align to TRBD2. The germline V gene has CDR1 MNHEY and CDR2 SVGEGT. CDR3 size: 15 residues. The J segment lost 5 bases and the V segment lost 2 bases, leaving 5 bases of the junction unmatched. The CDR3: CASSYRGLAANEQYF. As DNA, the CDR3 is TGTGCCAGCAGTTACAGGGGACTAGCGGCAAACGAGCAGTACTTC.

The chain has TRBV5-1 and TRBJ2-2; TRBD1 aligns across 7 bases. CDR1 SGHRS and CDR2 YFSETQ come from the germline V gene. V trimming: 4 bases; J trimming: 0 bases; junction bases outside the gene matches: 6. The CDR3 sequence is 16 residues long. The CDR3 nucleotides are TGCGCCAGCAGCCCAAGGACAGGATCGAACACCGGGGAGCTGTTTTTT. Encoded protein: CASSPRTGSNTGELFF.

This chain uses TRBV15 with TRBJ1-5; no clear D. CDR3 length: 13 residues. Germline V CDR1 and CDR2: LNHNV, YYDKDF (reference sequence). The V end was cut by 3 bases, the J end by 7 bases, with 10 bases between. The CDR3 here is CATSREQDQPQHF. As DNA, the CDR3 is TGTGCCACCAGCAGGGAGCAAGACCAGCCCCAGCATTTT.